The 14 T cell receptor beta chains reported below all come from one sample, sequenced in a study of PD-L1 blockade in urothelial cancer. Sequencing used immunoSEQ multiplex PCR; TCRdb keeps in-frame clones, though not all of them. The sample records just under 45,000 clones, around four fifths being singletons. As for time point: peripheral blood 6 weeks after treatment start. Material: PBMCs, obtained around atezolizumab (anti-PD-L1) treatment. The receptors derive from a man aged 60 to 75 with urothelial cancer.

V and J are TRBV18 and TRBJ2-7; 8 bases line up with TRBD1. Germline assignment: CDR1 KGHSH and CDR2 LQKENI. The CDR3 loop spans 14 amino acids. Trimming took 4 bases from V and 4 from J; bases not matched to a gene: 6. In DNA, the CDR3 is TGTGCCAGCTCACTTGGACAGGGTGTTTACGAGCAGTACTTC. Translation gives CASSLGQGVYEQYF.

The chain combines TRBV10-3 with TRBJ1-5; no clear D. Between the trimmed V and J ends, which lost 8 bases and 5 bases, there was a span of 10 bases. CDR3 length: 12 amino acids. Germline V gene lookup returns CDR1 ENHRY and CDR2 SYGVKD. This chain's CDR3 is CAIGDGDQPQHF. As DNA, the CDR3 is TGTGCCATCGGAGACGGAGATCAGCCCCAGCATTTT.

The CDR3 region has the DNA TGTGCCAGCAGTCAGCTCGGCAGGGGGGCCAATGAGCAGTTCTTC. Its translation is CASSQLGRGANEQFF. The chain combines TRBV27 with TRBJ2-1, with D perhaps TRBD1 (7 bases). Between the trimmed V and J ends, which lost 5 bases and 6 bases, there was a span of 17 bases. Germline V gene data show CDR1 as MNHEY and CDR2 as SMNVEV (reference sequence). This CDR3 region has 15 residues.

In DNA, the CDR3 is TGTGCCAGCAGCTCGACAGGGAACTCCTACGAGCAGTACTTC. Translating gives CASSSTGNSYEQYF. The J gene is TRBJ2-7, the V gene TRBV27; 7 nucleotides agree with TRBD1. J was trimmed by 0 bases and V by 6 bases; bases with no gene match: 5. This CDR3 contains 14 residues. CDR1 MNHEY and CDR2 SMNVEV come from the germline V gene (reference sequence).

The chain links TRBV5-1 to TRBJ2-7; the match to TRBD1 covers 8 bases. The germline CDR1 and CDR2 sequences are SGHRS and YFSETQ. The CDR3 contains 13 residues. Unmatched junction bases numbered 8, after V lost 6 bases and J lost 6 bases. The CDR3 spells CASTWTGQGEQYF. The CDR3, as DNA: TGCGCCAGCACCTGGACAGGGCAAGGCGAGCAGTACTTC. The whole variable domain, remainder taken from reference TRBV5-1 and TRBJ2-7, is KAGVTQTPRYLIKTRGQQVTLSCSPISGHRSVSWYQQTPGQGLQFLFEYFSETQRNKGNFPGRFSGRQFSNSRSEMNVSTLELGDSALYLCASTWTGQGEQYFGPGTRLTVT.

In this sample, this clone turned up a few times. CDR3 nucleotide sequence: TGTGCCAGCAGTTTAAATCCAGGGTTGAGTTCACCCCTCCACTTT. Its protein is CASSLNPGLSSPLHF. This rearrangement joins TRBV28 to TRBJ1-6; a weak D match, TRBD1 (5 bases). CDR1 and CDR2 from the germline V gene are MDHEN and SYDVKM. The CDR3 is made up of 15 amino acids. Trimming pared 2 bases from V and 9 bases from J, leaving 14 bases between.

The table lists this clone with a few counts. The chain joins TRBV5-1 to TRBJ2-7, with TRBD1 matching 8 bases. The junction had 8 bases not matched to a gene; V was cut back by 4 bases and J by 2 bases. The CDR3 is 15 amino acids. CDR1 SGHRS and CDR2 YFSETQ come from the germline V gene. The CDR3: CASSPGTGLTYEQYF. In nucleotides, the CDR3 is TGCGCCAGCAGCCCCGGGACAGGACTTACCTACGAGCAGTACTTC.

The chain recombines TRBV30 with TRBJ2-2; D remains ambiguous. The CDR3 totals 15 residues. The ends were cut back, 2 bases at V and 8 bases at J, with 18 bases in the middle. Germline CDR1 reads GTSNPN; CDR2 reads SVGIG (reference sequence). CDR3 nucleotides: TGTGCCTGGAGTCCACATCTAGATTCCCCGGGGGAGCTGTTTTTT. This codes for CAWSPHLDSPGELFF.

The chain combines TRBV19 with TRBJ2-1, with 8 bases identical to TRBD2. With V trimmed by 1 base and J by 10 bases, 6 bases remained unmatched. The CDR3 length is 14 residues. CDR1 is LNHDA and CDR2 is SQIVND in the germline V gene (reference sequence). Here the CDR3 DNA reads TGTGCCAGTAGTATAGGCCGACTAGCGCGCGAGCAGTTCTTC. It encodes CASSIGRLAREQFF.

The genes are TRBV28 and TRBJ1-1; possible D gene TRBD1, 5 bases. Trimming removed 6 bases from V and 2 bases from J, with 16 bases in between. Germline-derived CDR1 and CDR2 are MDHEN and SYDVKM. This CDR3 has 15 residues. The CDR3 loop is CASSPKSDRNTEAFF. The CDR3 DNA sequence: TGTGCCAGCAGCCCAAAATCAGACAGAAACACTGAAGCTTTCTTT. Drawing the rest from reference TRBV28 and TRBJ1-1, the complete variable domain is DVKVTQSSRYLVKRTGEKVFLECVQDMDHENMFWYRQDPGLGLRLIYFSYDVKMKEKGDIPEGYSVSREKKERFSLILESASTNQTSMYLCASSPKSDRNTEAFFGQGTRLTVV.

The V call is TRBV6-5, the J call TRBJ1-4; TRBD1 matches 7 bases. V lost 5 bases to trimming and J lost 7 bases; unmatched junction nucleotides: 4. Germline V gene sequence: CDR1 MNHEY, CDR2 SVGAGI. The CDR3 contains 13 residues. The CDR3 region is CASSRQGGEKLFF. The DNA for the CDR3 is TGTGCCAGCAGTCGACAGGGCGGTGAAAAACTGTTTTTT.

This chain connects TRBV6-5 to TRBJ1-5, with 11 positions matching TRBD1. With V trimmed by 0 bases and J by 6 bases, 1 base remained unmatched. CDR1 MNHEY and CDR2 SVGAGI come from the germline V gene. The CDR3 loop spans 15 amino acids. The CDR3 is CASSYSGTGGQPQHF. Written as DNA, the CDR3 is TGTGCCAGCAGTTACTCCGGGACAGGGGGTCAGCCCCAGCATTTT.

This clone has more than one count but fewer than ten. The CDR3 here is CASSLAMSSYEQYF. The CDR3 DNA follows: TGCGCCAGCAGCTTGGCCATGAGCTCCTACGAGCAGTACTTC. The V and J genes are TRBV5-1 and TRBJ2-7, with D unresolved. The CDR3 totals 14 residues. Trimming pared 0 bases from V and 0 bases from J, leaving 7 bases between. Germline CDR1 and CDR2: SGHRS and YFSETQ.

The chain couples TRBV28 to TRBJ2-1; 9 bases map to TRBD1. The CDR3 is made up of 15 amino acids. Germline CDR1 reads MDHEN; CDR2 reads SYDVKM. With 5 bases clipped from V and 3 bases from J, the junction kept 5 bases outside the gene matches. DNA of the CDR3: TGTGCCAGCAGTCCAGGGACAGGGAGCTACAATGAGCAGTTCTTC. Amino acids: CASSPGTGSYNEQFF.